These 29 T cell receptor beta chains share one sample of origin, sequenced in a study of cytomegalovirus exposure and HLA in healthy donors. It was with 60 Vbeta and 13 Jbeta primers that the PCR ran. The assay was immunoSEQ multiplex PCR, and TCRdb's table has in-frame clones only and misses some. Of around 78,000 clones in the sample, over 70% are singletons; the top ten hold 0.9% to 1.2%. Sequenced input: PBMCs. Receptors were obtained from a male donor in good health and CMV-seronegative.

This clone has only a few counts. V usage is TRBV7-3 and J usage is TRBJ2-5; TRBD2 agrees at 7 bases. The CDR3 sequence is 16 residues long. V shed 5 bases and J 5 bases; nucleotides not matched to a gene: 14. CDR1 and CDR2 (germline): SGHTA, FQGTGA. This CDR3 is CASSQNLRGRGETQYF. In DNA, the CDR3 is TGTGCCAGCAGCCAAAATCTTCGCGGGAGAGGCGAGACCCAGTACTTC.

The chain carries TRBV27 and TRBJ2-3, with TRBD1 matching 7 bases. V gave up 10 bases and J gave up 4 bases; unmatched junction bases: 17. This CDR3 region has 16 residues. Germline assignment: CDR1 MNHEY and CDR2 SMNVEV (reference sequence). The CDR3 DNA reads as TGTGCCACCCGACAGGGTGCTCCAAATTCTCCAGATACGCAGTATTTT. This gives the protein CATRQGAPNSPDTQYF.

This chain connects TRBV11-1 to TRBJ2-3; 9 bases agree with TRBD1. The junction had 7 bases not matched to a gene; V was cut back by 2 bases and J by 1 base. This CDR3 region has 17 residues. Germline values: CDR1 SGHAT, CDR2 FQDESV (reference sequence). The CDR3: CASSLSTGGSRTDTQYF. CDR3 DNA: TGTGCCAGCAGCTTAAGTACAGGGGGCTCTCGCACAGATACGCAGTATTTT.

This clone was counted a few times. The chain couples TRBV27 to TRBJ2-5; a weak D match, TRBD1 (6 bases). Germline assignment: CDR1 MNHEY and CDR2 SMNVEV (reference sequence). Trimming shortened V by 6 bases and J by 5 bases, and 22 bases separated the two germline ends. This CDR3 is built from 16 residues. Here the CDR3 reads CASSPVGGGARETQYF. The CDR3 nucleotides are TGTGCCAGCAGCCCCGTTGGTGGGGGCGCGAGGGAGACCCAGTACTTC.

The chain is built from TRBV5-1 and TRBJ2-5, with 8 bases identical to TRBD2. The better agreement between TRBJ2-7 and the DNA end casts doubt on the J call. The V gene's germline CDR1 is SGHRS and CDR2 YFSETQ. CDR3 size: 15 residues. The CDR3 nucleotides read TGCGCCAGCAGCCGCGGGGGGACGGACTCCTACGAGCAGTACTTC. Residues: CASSRGGTDSYEQYF.

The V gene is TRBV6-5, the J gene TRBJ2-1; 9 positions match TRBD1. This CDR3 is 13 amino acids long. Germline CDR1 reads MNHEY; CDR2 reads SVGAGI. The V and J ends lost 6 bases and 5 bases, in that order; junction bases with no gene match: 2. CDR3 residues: CASSGTGNNEQFF. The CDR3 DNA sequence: TGTGCCAGCAGCGGGACAGGGAACAATGAGCAGTTCTTC.

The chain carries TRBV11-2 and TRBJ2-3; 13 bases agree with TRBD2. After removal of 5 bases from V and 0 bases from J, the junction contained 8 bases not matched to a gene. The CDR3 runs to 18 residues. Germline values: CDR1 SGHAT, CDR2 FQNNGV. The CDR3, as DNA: TGTGCCAGCAGCATTACTAGCGGGAGGGACACTAGCACAGATACGCAGTATTTT. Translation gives CASSITSGRDTSTDTQYF.

This CDR3 is CASSLGQGGYEQYF. CDR3 coding DNA: TGTGCCAGCAGCTTGGGACAGGGGGGCTACGAGCAGTACTTC. The J gene is TRBJ2-7, the V gene TRBV5-4, with 9 bases identical to TRBD1. CDR1 is SGHNT, CDR2 YYREEE, per germline (reference sequence). J was trimmed by 3 bases and V by 0 bases; bases with no gene match: 1. CDR3 length: 14 amino acids.

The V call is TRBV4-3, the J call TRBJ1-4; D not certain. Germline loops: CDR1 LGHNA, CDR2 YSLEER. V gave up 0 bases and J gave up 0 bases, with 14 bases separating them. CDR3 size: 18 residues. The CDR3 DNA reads TGCGCCAGCAGCCAAGATCCGGTGAGAAGCTCAACTAATGAAAAACTGTTTTTT. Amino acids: CASSQDPVRSSTNEKLFF.

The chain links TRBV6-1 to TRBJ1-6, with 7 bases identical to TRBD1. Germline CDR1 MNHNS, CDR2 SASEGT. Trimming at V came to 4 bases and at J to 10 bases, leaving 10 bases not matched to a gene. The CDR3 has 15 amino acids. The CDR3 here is CASSVFRQGDSPLHF. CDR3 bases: TGTGCCAGCAGTGTGTTTCGACAGGGAGACTCACCCCTCCACTTT.

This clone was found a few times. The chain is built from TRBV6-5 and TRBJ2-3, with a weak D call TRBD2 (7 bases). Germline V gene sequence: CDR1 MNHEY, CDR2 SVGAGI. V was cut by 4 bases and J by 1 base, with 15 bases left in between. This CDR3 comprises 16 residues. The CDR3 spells CASSLKGRGGTDTQYF. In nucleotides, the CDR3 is TGTGCCAGCAGTTTAAAAGGGAGGGGGGGCACAGATACGCAGTATTTT.

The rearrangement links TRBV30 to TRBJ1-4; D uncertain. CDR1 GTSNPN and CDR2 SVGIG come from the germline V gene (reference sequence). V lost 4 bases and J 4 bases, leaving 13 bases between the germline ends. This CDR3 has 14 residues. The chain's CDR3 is CAWNRESLNEKLFF. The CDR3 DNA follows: TGTGCCTGGAATCGGGAGAGCCTTAATGAAAAACTGTTTTTT.

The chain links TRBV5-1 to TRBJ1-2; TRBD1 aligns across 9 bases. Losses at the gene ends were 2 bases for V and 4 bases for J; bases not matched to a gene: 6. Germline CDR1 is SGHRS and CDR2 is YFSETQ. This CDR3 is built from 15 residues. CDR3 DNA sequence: TGCGCCAGCAGCTTAACACAACAGGGGGCCTATGGCTACACCTTC. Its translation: CASSLTQQGAYGYTF.

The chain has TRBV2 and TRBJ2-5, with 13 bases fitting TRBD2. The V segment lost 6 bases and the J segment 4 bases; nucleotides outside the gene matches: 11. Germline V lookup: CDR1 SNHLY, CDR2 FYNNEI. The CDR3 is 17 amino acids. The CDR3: CASRHTRRLAGGETQYF. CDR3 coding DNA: TGTGCCAGCAGACACACGAGGAGACTAGCGGGGGGAGAGACCCAGTACTTC.

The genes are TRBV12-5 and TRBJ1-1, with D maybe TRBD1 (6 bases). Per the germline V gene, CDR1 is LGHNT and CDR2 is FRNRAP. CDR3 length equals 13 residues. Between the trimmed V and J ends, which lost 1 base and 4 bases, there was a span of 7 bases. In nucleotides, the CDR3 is TGTGCTAGTGGTTTGGGCAGGGGCACTGAAGCTTTCTTT. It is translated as CASGLGRGTEAFF. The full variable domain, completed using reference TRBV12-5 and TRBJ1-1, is DARVTQTPRHKVTEMGQEVTMRCQPILGHNTVFWYRQTMMQGLELLAYFRNRAPLDDSGMPKDRFSAEMPDATLATLKIQPSEPRDSAVYFCASGLGRGTEAFFGQGTRLTVV.

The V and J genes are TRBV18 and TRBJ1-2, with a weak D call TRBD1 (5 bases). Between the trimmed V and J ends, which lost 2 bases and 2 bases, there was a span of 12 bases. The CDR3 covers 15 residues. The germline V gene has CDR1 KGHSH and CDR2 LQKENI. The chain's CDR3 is CASSPVGRANYGYTF. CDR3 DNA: TGTGCCAGCTCACCAGTCGGCAGGGCGAACTATGGCTACACCTTC.

The CDR3 reads CASSRLVAENTEAFF. Written as DNA, the CDR3 is TGTGCCAGCAGCCGCTTAGTTGCCGAGAACACTGAAGCTTTCTTT. The chain is built from TRBV7-7 and TRBJ1-1, with D unresolved. This CDR3 has 15 amino acids. Trimming shortened V by 5 bases and J by 1 base, and 14 bases separated the two germline ends. Germline V gene lookup returns CDR1 SSHAT and CDR2 FNYEAQ (reference sequence).

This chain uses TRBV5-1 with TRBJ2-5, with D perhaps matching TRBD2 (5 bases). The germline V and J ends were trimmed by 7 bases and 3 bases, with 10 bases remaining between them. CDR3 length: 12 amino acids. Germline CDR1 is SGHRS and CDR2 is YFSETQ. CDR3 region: CASWSSKETQYF. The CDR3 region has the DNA TGCGCCAGCTGGTCTAGCAAAGAGACCCAGTACTTC.

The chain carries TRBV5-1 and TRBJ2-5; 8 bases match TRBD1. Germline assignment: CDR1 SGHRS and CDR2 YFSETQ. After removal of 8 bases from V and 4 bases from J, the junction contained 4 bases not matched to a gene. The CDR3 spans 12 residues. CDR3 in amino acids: CASGQGGETQYF. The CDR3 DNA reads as TGCGCCAGTGGACAGGGAGGAGAGACCCAGTACTTC. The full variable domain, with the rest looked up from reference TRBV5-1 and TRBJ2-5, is KAGVTQTPRYLIKTRGQQVTLSCSPISGHRSVSWYQQTPGQGLQFLFEYFSETQRNKGNFPGRFSGRQFSNSRSEMNVSTLELGDSALYLCASGQGGETQYFGPGTRLLVL.

Written as DNA, the CDR3 is TGTGCCACCAGCAGAGCGGCTAGCGGGAGTGGTTATCAAGAGACCCAGTACTTC. Translating gives CATSRAASGSGYQETQYF. J is TRBJ2-5 and V is TRBV15; 10 bases are shared with TRBD2. J gave up 2 bases and V 1 base, and 10 bases lay outside the gene matches. Germline CDR1 reads LNHNV; CDR2 reads YYDKDF (reference sequence). The CDR3 is 18 amino acids.

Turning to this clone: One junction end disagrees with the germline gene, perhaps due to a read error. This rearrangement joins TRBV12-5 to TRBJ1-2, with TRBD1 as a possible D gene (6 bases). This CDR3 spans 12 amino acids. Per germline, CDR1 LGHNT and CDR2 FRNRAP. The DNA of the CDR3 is TGTGCTAGTGGTGTGTGGGACAAACGGTACCCCTTC. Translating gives CASGVWDKRYPF. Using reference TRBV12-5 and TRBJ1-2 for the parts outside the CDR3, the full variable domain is DARVTQTPRHKVTEMGQEVTMRCQPILGHNTVFWYRQTMMQGLELLAYFRNRAPLDDSGMPKDRFSAEMPDATLATLKIQPSEPRDSAVYFCASGVWDKRYPFGSGTRLTVV.

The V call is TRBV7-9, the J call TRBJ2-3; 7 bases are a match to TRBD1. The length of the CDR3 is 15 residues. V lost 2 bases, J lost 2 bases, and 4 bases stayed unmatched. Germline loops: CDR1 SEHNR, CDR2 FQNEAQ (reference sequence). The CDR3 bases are TGTGCCAGCAGCTTAAAGGGGGCAATCACAGATACGCAGTATTTT. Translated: CASSLKGAITDTQYF. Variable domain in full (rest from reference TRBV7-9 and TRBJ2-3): DTGVSQNPRHKITKRGQNVTFRCDPISEHNRLYWYRQTLGQGPEFLTYFQNEAQLEKSRLLSDRFSAERPKGSFSTLEIQRTEQGDSAMYLCASSLKGAITDTQYFGPGTRLTVL.

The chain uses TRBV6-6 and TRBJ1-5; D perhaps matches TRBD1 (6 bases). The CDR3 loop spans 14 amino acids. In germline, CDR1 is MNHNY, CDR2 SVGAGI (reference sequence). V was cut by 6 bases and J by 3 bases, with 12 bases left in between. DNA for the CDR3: TGTGCCAGCAGCATGGACAGAAACAATCAGCCCCAGCATTTT. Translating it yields CASSMDRNNQPQHF.

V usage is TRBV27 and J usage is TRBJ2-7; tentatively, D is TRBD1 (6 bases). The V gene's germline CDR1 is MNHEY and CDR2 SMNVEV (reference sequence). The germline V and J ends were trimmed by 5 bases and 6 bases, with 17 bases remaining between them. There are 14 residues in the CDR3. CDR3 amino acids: CASSPLIGGSEQYF. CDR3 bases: TGTGCCAGCAGTCCTCTCATTGGGGGCTCCGAGCAGTACTTC.

The CDR3 nucleotides are TGTGCCAGCAGCTCCGAGAGGAGGAGGGGAAAGAATCAGCCCCAGCATTTT. It codes for CASSSERRRGKNQPQHF. The chain has TRBV7-2 and TRBJ1-5, with a weak D call TRBD1 (5 bases). In germline, CDR1 is SGHTA, CDR2 FQGNSA. V was pared by 4 bases and J by 4 bases, with 20 bases between. This CDR3 comprises 17 residues.

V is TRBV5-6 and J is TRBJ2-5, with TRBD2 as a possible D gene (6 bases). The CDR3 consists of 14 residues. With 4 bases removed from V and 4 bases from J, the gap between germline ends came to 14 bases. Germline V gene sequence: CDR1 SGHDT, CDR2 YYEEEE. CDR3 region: CASSPGTAGETQYF. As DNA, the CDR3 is TGTGCCAGCAGCCCCGGGACTGCGGGAGAGACCCAGTACTTC.

The CDR3 nucleotides are TGTGCCAGCAGCCCCACAGGGGCCCAAGAGACCCAGTACTTC. This sequence encodes CASSPTGAQETQYF. The chain carries TRBV6-1 and TRBJ2-5; TRBD1 matches at 7 bases. Per the germline V gene, CDR1 is MNHNS and CDR2 is SASEGT. This CDR3 spans 14 amino acids. V lost 6 bases to trimming and J lost 1 base; unmatched junction nucleotides: 5.

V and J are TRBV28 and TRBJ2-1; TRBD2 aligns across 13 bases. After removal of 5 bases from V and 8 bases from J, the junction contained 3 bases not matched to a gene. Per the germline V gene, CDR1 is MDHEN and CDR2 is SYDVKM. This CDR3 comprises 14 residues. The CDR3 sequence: CASSPGLAGHEQFF. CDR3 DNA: TGTGCCAGCAGTCCGGGACTAGCGGGACATGAGCAGTTCTTC.

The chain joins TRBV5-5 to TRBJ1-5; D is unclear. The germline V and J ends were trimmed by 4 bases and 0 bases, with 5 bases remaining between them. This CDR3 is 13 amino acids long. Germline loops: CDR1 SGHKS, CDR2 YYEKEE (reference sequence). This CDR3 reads CASSPYSNQPQHF. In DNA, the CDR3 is TGTGCCAGCAGCCCGTATAGCAATCAGCCCCAGCATTTT.